The 21 T cell receptor beta chains below were found in one sample sequenced in a study of T cells expressing NK-cell markers. TCRdb processed the 5' RACE reads again and assigns one entry to each CDR3 protein, with no DNA. Reported are about 260,000 distinct CDR3 sequences; the ten largest clones contain approximately 0.39%. Sequenced: blood T cells: a sorted CD56 or NKG2C T cell subset, CD4+ or CD8+ T cells, or bulk PBMC T cells (not recorded which). The receptors shown here come from a young man in good health.

The J gene is TRBJ1-1, the V gene TRBV10-1; TCRdb's assignment of TRBD1 cannot be checked, as there is no DNA. This CDR3 region has 13 residues. Germline-derived CDR1 and CDR2 are WNHNN and SYGVQD (reference sequence). The CDR3 spells CASSPTGRPEAFF.

The chain has TRBV4-3 and TRBJ1-2. CDR3 length: 14 amino acids. The germline V gene has CDR1 LGHNA and CDR2 YSLEER. The CDR3 protein is CASSQRESGYGYTF.

This rearrangement joins TRBV25-1 to TRBJ2-1. There are 16 residues in the CDR3. Germline V gene data show CDR1 as MGHDK and CDR2 as SYGVNS. The CDR3 loop is CASSEFWKSSYNEQFF.

CDR3: CASSIRAQAGDIQYF. V and J are TRBV19 and TRBJ2-4; no DNA is available, so the TRBD2 call from TCRdb remains unchecked. Germline CDR1 and CDR2: LNHDA and SQIVND (reference sequence). CDR3 length: 15 amino acids. Filled out from reference TRBV19 and TRBJ2-4, the complete variable domain reads DGGITQSPKYLFRKEGQNVTLSCEQNLNHDAMYWYRQDPGQGLRLIYYSQIVNDFQKGDIAEGYSVSREKKESFPLTVTSAQKNPTAFYLCASSIRAQAGDIQYFGAGTRLSVL.

The J gene is TRBJ1-1, the V gene TRBV6-5; without DNA, the TCRdb call of TRBD1 cannot be checked. The CDR3 loop spans 15 amino acids. Germline V gene data show CDR1 as MNHEY and CDR2 as SVGAGI. The CDR3 region is CASSSPTGEGTEAFF.

V usage is TRBV20-1 and J usage is TRBJ2-5; TCRdb's assignment of TRBD1 cannot be checked, as there is no DNA. Looked up from germline, CDR1 is DFQATT and CDR2 is SNEGSKA (reference sequence). This CDR3 region has 14 residues. The CDR3 sequence: CSAADRGNEETQYF.

V is TRBV20-1 and J is TRBJ1-1; TCRdb gives TRBD1 as the D gene, but with no DNA this cannot be confirmed. Germline CDR1 DFQATT, CDR2 SNEGSKA (reference sequence). This CDR3 is built from 15 residues. The CDR3 protein is CSARGGDRSNTEAFF.

The chain is built from TRBV28 and TRBJ2-7; no DNA is available, so the TRBD1 call from TCRdb remains unchecked. The CDR3 totals 14 residues. In germline, CDR1 is MDHEN, CDR2 SYDVKM. The CDR3 reads CASRPPGHPYEQYF.

The chain uses TRBV20-1 and TRBJ2-1. CDR1 is DFQATT, CDR2 SNEGSKA, per germline (reference sequence). This CDR3 is built from 15 residues. The CDR3 is CSARDLANSYNEQFF.

This chain joins TRBV20-1 and TRBJ1-5; with no DNA, the TCRdb D assignment of TRBD1 cannot be verified. The CDR3 length is 14 residues. CDR1 is DFQATT, CDR2 SNEGSKA, per germline (reference sequence). CDR3 loop: CSAREVGTDQPQHF.

The J gene is TRBJ2-2, the V gene TRBV7-7; TCRdb names TRBD2, which stays unverified in the absence of DNA. The CDR3 spans 17 residues. CDR1 and CDR2 from the germline V gene are SSHAT and FNYEAQ (reference sequence). CDR3 amino acids: CASSPRTSGISTGELFF.

V gene TRBV24-1 combines with J gene TRBJ2-1; the TCRdb D gene call, TRBD1, has no DNA to confirm it. The CDR3 runs 13 residues. The germline gives CDR1 KGHDR, CDR2 SFDVKD. The CDR3 sequence is CATGDGGDNEQFF.

This sequence joins TRBV28 and TRBJ1-1. The CDR3 has 13 amino acids. Germline V CDR1 and CDR2: MDHEN, SYDVKM. This CDR3 is CASTLPHTTEAFF.

The chain couples TRBV5-1 to TRBJ1-2; TCRdb indicates TRBD1, and absent DNA this call remains unverified. The CDR3 covers 16 residues. Germline CDR1 SGHRS, CDR2 YFSETQ. The CDR3 here is CASSPTTGGVSYGYTF.

The genes are TRBV7-2 and TRBJ1-6. The CDR3 runs to 16 residues. Germline values: CDR1 SGHTA, CDR2 FQGNSA. The CDR3: CASSSSLLGRNSPLHF.

The chain is built from TRBV11-2 and TRBJ2-1. Germline V gene lookup returns CDR1 SGHAT and CDR2 FQNNGV. The CDR3 loop spans 15 amino acids. CDR3 sequence: CASSLAAIAYNEQFF. Drawing the rest from reference TRBV11-2 and TRBJ2-1, the complete variable domain is EAGVAQSPRYKIIEKRQSVAFWCNPISGHATLYWYQQILGQGPKLLIQFQNNGVVDDSQLPKDRFSAERLKGVDSTLKIQPAKLEDSAVYLCASSLAAIAYNEQFFGPGTRLTVL.

V and J are TRBV9 and TRBJ1-1; TCRdb's assignment of TRBD1 cannot be checked, as there is no DNA. Germline lookup yields CDR1 SGDLS and CDR2 YYNGEE. The CDR3 covers 15 residues. CDR3 in amino acids: CASSQQQGGNTEAFF.

The V gene is TRBV27, the J gene TRBJ2-7; TCRdb reports TRBD1, a call that lacks DNA to check it against. The germline V gene encodes CDR1 MNHEY and CDR2 SMNVEV (reference sequence). This CDR3 has 16 amino acids. CDR3 loop: CASSRTGGQGLYEQYF.

The chain couples TRBV29-1 to TRBJ1-2; there is no DNA to check the TCRdb D call of TRBD1. Germline V gene sequence: CDR1 SQVTM, CDR2 ANQGSEA. The CDR3 consists of 11 residues. The CDR3: CSGLGDYGYTF.

This rearrangement joins TRBV12-3 or TRBV12-4 to TRBJ2-7; TCRdb reports TRBD2, a call that lacks DNA to check it against. This CDR3 is 15 amino acids long. The CDR3: CASSFSGRLTYEQYF.

The rearrangement uses TRBV5-1 and TRBJ2-2; lacking DNA, the TRBD1 call made by TCRdb goes unchecked. The CDR3 is 15 amino acids. CDR1 is SGHRS and CDR2 is YFSETQ in the germline V gene. This CDR3 is CASSPRTGGDGELFF.